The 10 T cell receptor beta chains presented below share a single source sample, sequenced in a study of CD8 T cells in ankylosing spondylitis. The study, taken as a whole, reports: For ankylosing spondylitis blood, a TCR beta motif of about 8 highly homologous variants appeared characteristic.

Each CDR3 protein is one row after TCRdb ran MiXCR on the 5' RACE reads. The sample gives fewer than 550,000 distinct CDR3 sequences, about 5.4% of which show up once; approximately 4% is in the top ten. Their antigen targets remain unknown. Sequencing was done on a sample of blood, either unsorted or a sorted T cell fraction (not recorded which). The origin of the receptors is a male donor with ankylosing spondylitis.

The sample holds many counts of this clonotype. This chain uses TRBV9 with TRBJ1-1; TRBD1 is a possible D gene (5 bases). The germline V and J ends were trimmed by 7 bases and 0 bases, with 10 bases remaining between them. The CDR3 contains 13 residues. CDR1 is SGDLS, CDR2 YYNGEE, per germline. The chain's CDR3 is CASGRAMNTEAFF. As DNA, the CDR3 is TGTGCCAGCGGCAGGGCAATGAACACTGAAGCTTTCTTT.

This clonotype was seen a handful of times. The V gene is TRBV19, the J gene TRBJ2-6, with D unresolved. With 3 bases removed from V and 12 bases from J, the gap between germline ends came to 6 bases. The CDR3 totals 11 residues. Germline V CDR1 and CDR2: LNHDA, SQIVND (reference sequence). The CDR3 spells CASSILSVLTF. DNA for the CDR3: TGTGCCAGTAGTATTCTCAGCGTCCTGACTTTC.

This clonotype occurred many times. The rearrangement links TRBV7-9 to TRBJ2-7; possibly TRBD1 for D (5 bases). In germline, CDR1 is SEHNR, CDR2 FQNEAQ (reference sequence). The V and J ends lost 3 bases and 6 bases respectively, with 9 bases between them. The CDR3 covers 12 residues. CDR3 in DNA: TGTGCCAGCAGCTTTGTGGGGCGCGAGCAGTACTTC. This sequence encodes CASSFVGREQYF.

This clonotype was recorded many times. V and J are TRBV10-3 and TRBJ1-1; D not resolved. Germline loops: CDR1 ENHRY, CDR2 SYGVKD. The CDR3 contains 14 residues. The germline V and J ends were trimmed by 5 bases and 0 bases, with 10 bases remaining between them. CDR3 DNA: TGTGCCATCAGTAAAGAGATAATGAACACTGAAGCTTTCTTT. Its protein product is CAISKEIMNTEAFF.

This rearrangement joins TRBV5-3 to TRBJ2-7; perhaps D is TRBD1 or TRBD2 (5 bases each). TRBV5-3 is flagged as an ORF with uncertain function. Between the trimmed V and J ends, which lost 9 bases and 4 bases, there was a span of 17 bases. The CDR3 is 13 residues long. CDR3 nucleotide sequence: TGTGCCATCAGCCGAGGGACCAGTTACGAGCAGTACTTC. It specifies CAISRGTSYEQYF.

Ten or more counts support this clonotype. The CDR3 region is CASSLLMNNEKLFF. The CDR3 DNA is TGCGCCAGCAGCTTGTTAATGAACAATGAAAAACTGTTTTTT. The V call is TRBV5-1, the J call TRBJ1-4; D is unclear. V lost 1 base and J 5 bases, leaving 9 bases between the germline ends. This CDR3 is built from 14 residues. From germline, CDR1 is SGHRS and CDR2 YFSETQ.

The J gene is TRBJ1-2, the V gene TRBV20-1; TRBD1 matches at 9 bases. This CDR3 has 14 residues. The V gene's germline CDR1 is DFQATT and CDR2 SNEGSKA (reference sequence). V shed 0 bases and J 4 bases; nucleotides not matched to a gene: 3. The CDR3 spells CSARERTGAYGYTF. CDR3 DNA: TGCAGTGCTAGAGAACGGACAGGGGCCTATGGCTACACCTTC.

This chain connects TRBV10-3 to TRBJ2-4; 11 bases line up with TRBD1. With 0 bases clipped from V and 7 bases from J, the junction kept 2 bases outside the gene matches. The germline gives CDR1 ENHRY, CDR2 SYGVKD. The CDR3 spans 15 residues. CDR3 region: CAISESGDRGNIQYF. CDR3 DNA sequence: TGTGCCATCAGTGAGTCCGGGGACAGGGGGAACATTCAGTACTTC.

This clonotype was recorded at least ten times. The CDR3, as DNA: TGTGCCAGCAGCTTACGTCCAGGGAGGGCTGAAAAACTGTTTTTT. As protein: CASSLRPGRAEKLFF. The chain employs TRBV7-8 and TRBJ1-4, with D maybe TRBD1 (5 bases). This CDR3 is built from 15 residues. V shed 2 bases and J shed 7 bases, with 14 bases lying between them. Germline CDR1 and CDR2: SGHVS and FQNEAQ.

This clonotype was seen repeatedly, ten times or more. CDR3 DNA sequence: TGTGCCAGCAGCCGGGGGGGGTCCTCACCCCTCCACTTT. This gives the protein CASSRGGSSPLHF. The chain joins TRBV7-2 to TRBJ1-6; perhaps TRBD1 as D (5 bases). Trimming pared 5 bases from V and 10 bases from J, leaving 12 bases between. The CDR3 is made up of 13 amino acids. From germline, CDR1 is SGHTA and CDR2 FQGNSA.